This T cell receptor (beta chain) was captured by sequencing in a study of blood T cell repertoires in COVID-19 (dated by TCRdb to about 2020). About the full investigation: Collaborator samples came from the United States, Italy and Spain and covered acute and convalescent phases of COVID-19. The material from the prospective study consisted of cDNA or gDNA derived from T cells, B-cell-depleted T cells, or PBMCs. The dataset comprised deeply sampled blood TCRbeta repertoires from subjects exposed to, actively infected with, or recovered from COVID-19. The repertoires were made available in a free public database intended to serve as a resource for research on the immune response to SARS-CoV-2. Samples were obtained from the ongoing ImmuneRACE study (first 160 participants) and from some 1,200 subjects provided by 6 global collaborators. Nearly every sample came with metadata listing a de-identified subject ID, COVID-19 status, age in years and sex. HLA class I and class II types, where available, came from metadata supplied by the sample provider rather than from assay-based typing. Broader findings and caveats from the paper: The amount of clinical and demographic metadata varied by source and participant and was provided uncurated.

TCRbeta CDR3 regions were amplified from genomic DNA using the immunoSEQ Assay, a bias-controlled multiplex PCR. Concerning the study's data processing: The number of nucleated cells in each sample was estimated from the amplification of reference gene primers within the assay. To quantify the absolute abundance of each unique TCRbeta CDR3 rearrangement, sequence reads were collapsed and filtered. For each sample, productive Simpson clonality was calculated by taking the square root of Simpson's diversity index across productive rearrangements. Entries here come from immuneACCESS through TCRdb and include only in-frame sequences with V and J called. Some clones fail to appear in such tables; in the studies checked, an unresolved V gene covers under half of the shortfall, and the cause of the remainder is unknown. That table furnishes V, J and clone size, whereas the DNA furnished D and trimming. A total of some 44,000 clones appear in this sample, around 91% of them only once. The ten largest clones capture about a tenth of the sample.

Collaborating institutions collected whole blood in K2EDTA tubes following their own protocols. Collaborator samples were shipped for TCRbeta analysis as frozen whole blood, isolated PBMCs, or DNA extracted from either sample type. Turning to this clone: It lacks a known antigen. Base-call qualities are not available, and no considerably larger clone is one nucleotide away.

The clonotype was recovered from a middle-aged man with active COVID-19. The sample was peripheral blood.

The DNA sequence is given as TGTGCCTGGAGTGCTTTAGCGGGTCTCACAGATACGCAGTATTTT. The encoded protein is CAWSALAGLTDTQYF. The V and J genes are TRBV30 and TRBJ2-3, and TRBD2 aligns with 7 junction nucleotides. Counted from cysteine to phenylalanine, this CDR3 has 15 amino acids. Kept here is only the CDR3 DNA, which spans 45 bases and is read in frame from base 1. CDR1 and CDR2 are drawn from the germline V gene (reference sequence): GTSNPN, SVGIG. Compared with germline, V lacks 1 base and J lacks 2 bases; bases without a gene match: 6.